This T cell receptor (beta chain) was retrieved from a study of identical twins. The CDR3 has 16 amino acids. V shed 1 base, J shed 1 base, and the junction held 6 bases outside the gene matches. Germline-derived CDR1 and CDR2 are SEHNR and FQNEAQ (reference sequence). Template switching created a universal primer site, and the cDNA included unique molecular identifiers. Via MiXCR, TCRdb re-called the 5' RACE reads, giving one row per CDR3 protein. The sample contains about 720,000 distinct CDR3 sequences, about 9.4% of which appear only once. These records were also assigned to another study, of yellow fever vaccine responses in identical twins. This second study says: A vaccine T cell response that seemed partly convergent and partly personalized was reported in twins.

The V call is TRBV7-9, the J call TRBJ1-1, with 7 bases that match TRBD1. This TCR was sampled from a young woman in good health. The sample was PBMCs. The DNA of the CDR3 is TGTGCCAGCAGCTTAGGCATAGGGGGCGGGAACACTGAAGCTTTCTTT. Amino acids: CASSLGIGGGNTEAFF.